This T cell receptor beta chain was sequenced during a study of PD-1 blockade in classical Hodgkin lymphoma. In the study overall: Patients in the cohort were put on intravenous nivolumab, 3 mg/kg every 2 weeks.

Clones were read by immunoSEQ multiplex PCR, and TCRdb kept only the in-frame ones, dropping some. The sample holds some 100,000 clones; more than 90% are singletons and the top ten take over 2.5%. Brentuximab vedotin exposure varied, and every patient relapsed after autologous stem cell transplantation. The best responses consisted of complete response, partial response or progressive disease. With V trimmed by 5 bases and J by 8 bases, 4 bases remained unmatched. The CDR3 loop spans 11 amino acids. The germline CDR1 and CDR2 sequences are GTSNPN and SVGIG (reference sequence). Study results and limitations: Relative to healthy donors, newly diagnosed patients reportedly had lower baseline TCR diversity, which was reported as lower still in relapsed/refractory patients. Prior to therapy, complete responders displayed diversity much like that of newly diagnosed patients.

This clone showed up just a few times. Antigen unknown. The receptor's source is a human donor with classical Hodgkin lymphoma. The gene calls are TRBV30 and TRBJ1-1; 8 nucleotides align to TRBD1. The sample here was peripheral blood mononuclear cells (PBMCs), taken at baseline. CDR3 in DNA: TGTGCCTGGGGACAGGGTGGGGAAGCTTTCTTT. It codes for CAWGQGGEAFF.